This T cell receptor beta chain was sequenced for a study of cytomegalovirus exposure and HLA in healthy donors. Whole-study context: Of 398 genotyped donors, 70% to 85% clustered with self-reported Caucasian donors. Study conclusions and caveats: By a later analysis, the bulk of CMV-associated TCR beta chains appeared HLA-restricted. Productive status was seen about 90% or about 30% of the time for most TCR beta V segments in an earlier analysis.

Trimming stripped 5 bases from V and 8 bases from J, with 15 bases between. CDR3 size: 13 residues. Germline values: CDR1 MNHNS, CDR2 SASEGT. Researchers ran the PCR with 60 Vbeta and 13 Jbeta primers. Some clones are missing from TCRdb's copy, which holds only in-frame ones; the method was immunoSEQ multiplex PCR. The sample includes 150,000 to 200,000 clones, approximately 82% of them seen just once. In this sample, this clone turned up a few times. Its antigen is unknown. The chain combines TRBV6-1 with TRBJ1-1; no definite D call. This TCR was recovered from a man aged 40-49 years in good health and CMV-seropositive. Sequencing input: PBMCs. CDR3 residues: CASSLRAGREAFF. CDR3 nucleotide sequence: TGTGCCAGCAGTTTAAGGGCGGGTAGGGAAGCTTTCTTT.